Shown below are 9 T cell receptor beta chains from a single sample sequenced in a study of vaccination and CD4 T cells after COVID-19. These receptors' antigens are unknown. Scientists ran DNA taken from cultured CD4+ T cells through the Oncomine TCR Beta short-read assay for sequencing. One entry per CDR3 protein, called by TCRdb with MiXCR from the PCR reads. The sample lists more than 7,500 distinct CDR3 sequences, 50% to 60% occurring once. Treatment meaning: approximately 9-day PBMC culture with coronavirus spike peptide pools or control peptides (ViraFEST assay). Sequencing used CD4+ T cells from blood, cultured in vitro. These receptors originate from a human donor who had recovered from COVID-19.

This clonotype has just a few counts. The chain couples TRBV6-5 to TRBJ2-7; 12 nucleotides agree with TRBD2. The CDR3 consists of 15 residues. V dropped 0 bases and J dropped 6; count of bases not matched to a gene: 3. Germline assignment: CDR1 MNHEY and CDR2 SVGAGI. The CDR3, as DNA: TGTGCCAGCAGTTACTCTCCGACTAGCGGGAGCGAGCAGTACTTC. It translates to CASSYSPTSGSEQYF.

This chain links TRBV20-1 with TRBJ1-5, with D uncertain. The CDR3 consists of 13 residues. Germline-derived CDR1 and CDR2 are DFQATT and SNEGSKA (reference sequence). Trimming took off 2 bases at V and 1 base at J, with 6 bases between the two ends. The CDR3 region has the DNA TGCAGTGCTAGACTTGGCAGCAATCAGCCCCAGCATTTT. Translated, it gives CSARLGSNQPQHF.

This clonotype was observed a handful of times. V is TRBV20-1 and J is TRBJ1-3; D gene ambiguous. The CDR3 is 13 amino acids. V was shortened by 3 bases and J by 4 bases, with 10 bases between the two germline ends. In germline, CDR1 is DFQATT, CDR2 SNEGSKA (reference sequence). CDR3 residues: CSARDGRGNTIYF. The CDR3, as DNA: TGCAGTGCTAGGGATGGGAGGGGAAACACCATATATTTT.

The gene calls are TRBV6-4 and TRBJ1-1; D is undetermined. The CDR3 has 14 amino acids. V lost 0 bases to trimming and J lost 6 bases, with 11 bases between them. In germline, CDR1 is MRHNA, CDR2 SNTAGT. CDR3 DNA: TGTGCCAGCAGTGACTCGGACGACACTCCTGAAGCTTTCTTT. Translating it yields CASSDSDDTPEAFF.

The chain joins TRBV27 to TRBJ1-1; 7 bases match TRBD1. The CDR3 has 17 residues. In germline, CDR1 is MNHEY, CDR2 SMNVEV (reference sequence). V was clipped by 6 bases and J by 0 bases; unmatched bases: 13. The DNA of the CDR3 is TGTGCCAGCAGCCTAACTGGGACAGCCCGTATGAACACTGAAGCTTTCTTT. This translates into CASSLTGTARMNTEAFF.

This chain uses TRBV1 with TRBJ1-2; no check of the table's D call, TRBD1, against the DNA was made. TRBV1 counts as a pseudogene. The CDR3 is 16 amino acids. The CDR3 DNA reads as TGCACCAGCAGCCTTAATGGGACATGTCATCGATCGGGCTACACCTTC. This codes for CTSSLNGTCHRSGYTF.

This chain joins TRBV20-1 and TRBJ1-2, with a weak D call TRBD1 (5 bases). This CDR3 region has 14 residues. V was shortened by 0 bases and J by 4 bases, with 12 bases between the two germline ends. Looked up from germline, CDR1 is DFQATT and CDR2 is SNEGSKA (reference sequence). The CDR3 protein is CSARESGTAYGYTF. In DNA, the CDR3 is TGCAGTGCTAGAGAATCAGGGACTGCCTATGGCTACACCTTC.

This chain connects TRBV7-2 to TRBJ1-5, with D possibly being TRBD1 (6 bases). Germline V gene sequence: CDR1 SGHTA, CDR2 FQGNSA. CDR3 length: 15 residues. The V end lost 5 bases, the J end lost 2 bases, and 13 bases lay between the germline ends. The DNA of the CDR3 is TGTGCCAGCAGCCCGAGGGGGGGGGGCAATCAGCCCCAGCATTTT. Translating gives CASSPRGGGNQPQHF.

The chain employs TRBV28 and TRBJ2-4; 8 positions match TRBD1. CDR3 size: 16 residues. The ends lost 4 bases at V and 0 bases at J; junction bases unmatched: 5. Germline V gene sequence: CDR1 MDHEN, CDR2 SYDVKM. The CDR3: CASSSTGDLAKNIQYF. The CDR3 bases are TGTGCCAGCAGTTCGACAGGGGACCTAGCCAAAAACATTCAGTACTTC.